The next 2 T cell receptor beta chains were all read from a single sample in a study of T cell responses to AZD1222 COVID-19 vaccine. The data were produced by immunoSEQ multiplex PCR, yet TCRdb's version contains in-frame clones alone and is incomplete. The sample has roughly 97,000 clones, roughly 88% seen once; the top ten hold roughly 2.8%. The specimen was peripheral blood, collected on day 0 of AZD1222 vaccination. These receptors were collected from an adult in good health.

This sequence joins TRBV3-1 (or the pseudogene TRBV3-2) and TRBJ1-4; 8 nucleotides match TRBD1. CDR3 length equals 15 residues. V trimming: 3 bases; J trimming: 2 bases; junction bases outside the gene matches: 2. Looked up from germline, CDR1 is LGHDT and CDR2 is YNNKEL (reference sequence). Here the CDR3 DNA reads TGTGCCAGCAGCCACCGGACAGGGACTAATGAAAAACTGTTTTTT. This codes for CASSHRTGTNEKLFF.

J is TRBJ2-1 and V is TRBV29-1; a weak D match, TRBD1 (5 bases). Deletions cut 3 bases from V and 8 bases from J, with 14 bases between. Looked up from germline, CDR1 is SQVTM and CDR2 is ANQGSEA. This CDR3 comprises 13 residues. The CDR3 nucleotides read TGCAGCGTTGAGCGGCAGGGAAGATATGAGCAGTTCTTC. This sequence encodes CSVERQGRYEQFF.